This TCR beta chain is from a study of T cell responses to AZD1222 COVID-19 vaccine. Study as a whole: Combined were second doses at about 4 or about 12 weeks. General study findings and limits: Increased Spike-specific TCR breadth and depth were observed after two AZD1222 doses. At baseline, seropositivity was found in only a handful of AZD1222 recipients.

This table comes from immunoSEQ multiplex PCR, and its TCRdb copy is limited to in-frame clones, with some not included. The sample has over 95,000 clones; nearly 90% are singletons. This CDR3 comprises 12 residues. V was pared by 8 bases and J by 4 bases, with 3 bases of the junction left unmatched. Germline V gives CDR1 MNHEY, CDR2 SVGAGI. A remark on this clone: Antigen specificity is unknown.

The TCR sequence derives from an adult in good health. This rearrangement joins TRBV6-5 to TRBJ1-2; 8 bases align to TRBD1. Source: peripheral blood, taken on day 0 of AZD1222 vaccination. CDR3 loop: CASLGQGYGYTF. In DNA, the CDR3 is TGTGCCAGCCTTGGACAGGGCTATGGCTACACCTTC.